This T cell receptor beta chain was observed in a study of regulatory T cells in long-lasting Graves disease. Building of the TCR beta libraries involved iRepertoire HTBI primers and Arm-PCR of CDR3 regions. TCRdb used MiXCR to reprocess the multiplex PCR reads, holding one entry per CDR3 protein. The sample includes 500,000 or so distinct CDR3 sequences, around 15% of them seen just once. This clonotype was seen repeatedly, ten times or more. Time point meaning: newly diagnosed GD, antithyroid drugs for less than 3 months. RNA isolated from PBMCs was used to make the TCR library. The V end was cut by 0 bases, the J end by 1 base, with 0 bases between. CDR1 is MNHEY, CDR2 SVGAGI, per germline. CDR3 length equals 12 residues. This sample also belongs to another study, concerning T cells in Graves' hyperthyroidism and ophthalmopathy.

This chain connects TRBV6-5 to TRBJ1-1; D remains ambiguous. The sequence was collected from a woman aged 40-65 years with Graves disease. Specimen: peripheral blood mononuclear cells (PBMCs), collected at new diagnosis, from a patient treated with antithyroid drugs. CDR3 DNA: TGTGCCAGCAGTTACTCGAACACTGAAGCTTTCTTT. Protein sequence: CASSYSNTEAFF.